This T cell receptor beta chain was found in a study of T cell clonality in common variable immunodeficiency. Profiling relied on immunoSEQ multiplex PCR, and the TCRdb table lists in-frame clones only, not all of them. This sample carries tens of thousands of clones, none of them present only once. Donors gave roughly 5 to 8 ml heparinized peripheral whole blood. Overall study findings and caveats: CVID patient heterogeneity limited repertoire-clinical complication correlations.

This clone has ten or more counts. Its specificity is not known. This clonotype was sampled from a person aged 18 to 70 in good health. The sequenced material came from peripheral blood mononuclear cells.

The part of the CDR3 DNA that was read is TGTGCCTGGGGACAGGACTACACCGGGGAG. It specifies CAWGQDYTGE. The full CDR3 reads CAWGQDYTGELFF. The chain joins TRBV30 to TRBJ2-2; 7 nucleotides line up with TRBD1. The CDR3 end falls 3 residues outside the read, so it is completed with the germline J gene. This CDR3 contains 13 residues. Trimming cost V 5 bases and J 3 bases; bases outside gene matches: 3. CDR1 and CDR2 from the germline V gene are GTSNPN and SVGIG (reference sequence).